Each of the 26 T cell receptor beta chains below was sequenced from the same sample in a study of blood T cell repertoires in COVID-19. Profiling relied on immunoSEQ multiplex PCR, and the TCRdb table lists in-frame clones only, not all of them. Among more than 95,000 clones listed, about 81% were seen once. The sample consisted of peripheral blood. Receptor source: a man in his fifties or sixties with acute or convalescent COVID-19.

V gene TRBV18 combines with J gene TRBJ2-1, with 9 bases that match TRBD1. Trimming removed 2 bases from V and 4 bases from J; junction bases left unmatched: 3. This CDR3 has 15 residues. Germline loops: CDR1 KGHSH, CDR2 LQKENI. CDR3 bases: TGTGCCAGCTCACCAAGGACAGGGGATTACAATGAGCAGTTCTTC. It translates to CASSPRTGDYNEQFF.

The V call is TRBV5-1, the J call TRBJ1-1; 11 positions match TRBD1. Germline V gene data show CDR1 as SGHRS and CDR2 as YFSETQ. J lost 3 bases, V lost 4 bases, and 8 bases had no gene match. This CDR3 region has 16 residues. CDR3 amino acids: CASSAWTGGSYTEAFF. The CDR3 bases are TGCGCCAGCAGCGCCTGGACAGGGGGCAGTTACACTGAAGCTTTCTTT.

The chain uses TRBV5-8 and TRBJ1-1, with D uncertain. Germline V CDR1 and CDR2: SGHTS, YDEGEE. The CDR3 has 12 amino acids. Trimming removed 4 bases at V and 10 bases at J, with 14 bases between. The CDR3 region is CASSPASLSAFF. The CDR3 DNA follows: TGTGCCAGCAGCCCCGCGAGCTTATCAGCTTTCTTT.

This clone was picked up one time. The rearrangement links TRBV9 to TRBJ2-3, with D tentatively TRBD2 (5 bases). Germline values: CDR1 SGDLS, CDR2 YYNGEE. The V end lost 0 bases, the J end lost 0 bases, and 11 bases lay between the germline ends. CDR3 length equals 16 residues. This CDR3 is CASSVVAGSSTDTQYF. CDR3 nucleotides: TGTGCCAGCAGCGTAGTTGCGGGCTCTAGCACAGATACGCAGTATTTT.

The chain carries TRBV15 and TRBJ1-1; TRBD1 might be the D (6 bases). The V end lost 1 base, the J end lost 1 base, and 10 bases lay between the germline ends. Germline lookup yields CDR1 LNHNV and CDR2 YYDKDF (reference sequence). The CDR3 totals 15 residues. In nucleotides, the CDR3 is TGTGCCACCAGCAGAGTCGGCAGGGGGAACACTGAAGCTTTCTTT. As protein: CATSRVGRGNTEAFF.

The V and J genes are TRBV2 and TRBJ2-3, with 7 bases identical to TRBD2. J gave up 5 bases and V 11 bases, and 13 bases lay outside the gene matches. The CDR3 length is 14 residues. Per the germline V gene, CDR1 is SNHLY and CDR2 is FYNNEI. The CDR3 sequence: CACSRTAGVDTQYF. CDR3 sequence (DNA): TGTGCCTGTAGCAGGACCGCGGGAGTAGATACGCAGTATTTT.

This chain connects TRBV30 to TRBJ1-6, with no clear D. The germline V gene has CDR1 GTSNPN and CDR2 SVGIG (reference sequence). Trimming took 1 base from V and 5 from J, leaving 12 bases between them. The CDR3 covers 15 residues. CDR3 residues: CAWSGGPANNSPLHF. CDR3 nucleotides: TGTGCCTGGAGTGGAGGGCCTGCTAATAATTCACCCCTCCACTTT.

The chain joins TRBV7-9 to TRBJ2-2; D is ambiguous. CDR1 is SEHNR and CDR2 is FQNEAQ in the germline V gene (reference sequence). CDR3 length equals 12 residues. Trimming left V 7 bases short and J 5 bases short, with 8 bases between. CDR3 nucleotide sequence: TGTGCCAGCACCATATCGACCGGGGAGCTGTTTTTT. It codes for CASTISTGELFF.

The chain uses TRBV4-3 and TRBJ1-6; D possibly corresponds to TRBD1 (6 bases). Deletions cut 0 bases from V and 5 bases from J, with 8 bases between. Per germline, CDR1 LGHNA and CDR2 YSLEER. The CDR3 runs 15 residues. The CDR3 is CASSQEGQNNSPLHF. Written as DNA, the CDR3 is TGCGCCAGCAGCCAAGAAGGACAGAATAATTCACCCCTCCACTTT.

CDR3 residues: CASSGTAQPRGKLFF. The CDR3 DNA is TGTGCCAGTAGCGGGACTGCACAACCGCGTGGAAAACTGTTTTTT. The genes are TRBV19 and TRBJ1-4, with D perhaps TRBD1 (5 bases). The CDR3 sequence is 15 residues long. V was cut by 6 bases and J by 10 bases, with 21 bases left in between. Germline V gene sequence: CDR1 LNHDA, CDR2 SQIVND (reference sequence).

The chain recombines TRBV5-1 with TRBJ2-3; TRBD2 is a possible D gene (6 bases). V shed 6 bases and J shed 0 bases, with 11 bases lying between them. Germline loops: CDR1 SGHRS, CDR2 YFSETQ. The CDR3 consists of 14 residues. The CDR3: CASNRDWSTDTQYF. The DNA for the CDR3 is TGCGCCAGCAACCGGGACTGGAGCACAGATACGCAGTATTTT. Combining the CDR3 with reference TRBV5-1 and TRBJ2-3 gives the whole variable domain KAGVTQTPRYLIKTRGQQVTLSCSPISGHRSVSWYQQTPGQGLQFLFEYFSETQRNKGNFPGRFSGRQFSNSRSEMNVSTLELGDSALYLCASNRDWSTDTQYFGPGTRLTVL.

CDR3: CSVDRGSHRGSTYGYTF. In DNA form, the CDR3 reads TGCAGCGTTGACCGAGGGAGTCACAGGGGGTCGACCTATGGCTACACCTTC. This chain uses TRBV29-1 with TRBJ1-2, with TRBD1 identical over 8 bases. With V trimmed by 3 bases and J by 4 bases, 16 bases remained unmatched. Germline-derived CDR1 and CDR2 are SQVTM and ANQGSEA. The CDR3 extends over 17 amino acids.

The chain couples TRBV6-5 to TRBJ1-4; D remains unclear. The CDR3 length is 15 residues. CDR1 and CDR2 from the germline V gene are MNHEY and SVGAGI. The V end lost 7 bases, the J end lost 5 bases, and 17 bases lay between the germline ends. The CDR3 sequence: CASTFTGVKNEKLFF. The DNA of the CDR3 is TGTGCCAGCACATTTACCGGGGTTAAAAATGAAAAACTGTTTTTT.

This clone has a single count. This rearrangement joins TRBV11-3 to TRBJ1-1, with a possible D match to TRBD1 (6 bases). Germline V lookup: CDR1 SGHNT, CDR2 YENEEA. The CDR3 runs to 14 residues. The ends were cut back, 4 bases at V and 5 bases at J, with 14 bases in the middle. CDR3 nucleotide sequence: TGTGCCAGCAGCTCGGACAGTGCTTGGACTGAAGCTTTCTTT. Protein sequence: CASSSDSAWTEAFF.

The CDR3 reads CASSSPSGPYEQYV. CDR3 DNA sequence: TGTGCCAGCAGTTCCCCTTCTGGGCCCTACGAGCAGTACGTC. The chain links TRBV28 to TRBJ2-7; D gene uncertain. Germline V gene sequence: CDR1 MDHEN, CDR2 SYDVKM. V lost 4 bases and J 2 bases, leaving 12 bases between the germline ends. This CDR3 contains 14 residues.

The chain employs TRBV10-1 and TRBJ2-1; D is unresolved. Trimming stripped 6 bases from V and 2 bases from J, with 23 bases between. This CDR3 contains 18 residues. Germline V gene data show CDR1 as WNHNN and CDR2 as SYGVQD (reference sequence). CDR3 sequence: CASSEEPDLSKTYNEQFF. The CDR3 DNA follows: TGCGCCAGCAGCGAGGAGCCCGACTTGAGTAAGACCTACAATGAGCAGTTCTTC.

The J gene is TRBJ2-2, the V gene TRBV4-2; 7 nucleotides line up with TRBD2. J lost 1 base, V lost 1 base, and 0 bases had no gene match. The CDR3 extends over 15 amino acids. Germline CDR1 is LGHNA and CDR2 is YNFKEQ. The CDR3 here is CASSQGGGNTGELFF. The CDR3 DNA sequence: TGTGCCAGCAGCCAAGGCGGGGGGAACACCGGGGAGCTGTTTTTT.

This clone was picked up a small number of times. The V call is TRBV3-1 (or the pseudogene TRBV3-2), the J call TRBJ2-1; D is perhaps TRBD1 (6 bases). CDR3 length: 13 residues. Trimming pared 3 bases from V and 4 bases from J, leaving 7 bases between. Germline CDR1 is LGHDT and CDR2 is YNNKEL (reference sequence). CDR3 amino acids: CASSQGQYNEQFF. The CDR3 DNA follows: TGTGCCAGCAGCCAGGGACAATACAATGAGCAGTTCTTC.

The chain employs TRBV30 and TRBJ1-1; 7 bases line up with TRBD1. Trimming cost V 7 bases and J 3 bases; bases outside gene matches: 8. Germline V gene sequence: CDR1 GTSNPN, CDR2 SVGIG (reference sequence). This CDR3 has 13 amino acids. The CDR3 sequence: CALVRGLDTEAFF. As DNA, the CDR3 is TGTGCCTTGGTGAGGGGGCTGGACACTGAAGCTTTCTTT.

The chain uses TRBV19 and TRBJ1-1, with a tentative D call TRBD1 (5 bases). Germline V gene sequence: CDR1 LNHDA, CDR2 SQIVND (reference sequence). This CDR3 comprises 14 residues. V lost 6 bases and J lost 4, with 15 bases in between. In DNA form, the CDR3 reads TGTGCCAGTAGGGAGGGGCAGGGATTCACTGAAGCTTTCTTT. Translation: CASREGQGFTEAFF.

The chain links TRBV16 to TRBJ2-3; D call uncertain. The length of the CDR3 is 15 residues. Germline loops: CDR1 KGHSY, CDR2 FQNENV. V was pared by 0 bases and J by 4 bases, with 11 bases between. The CDR3 is CASSQSKLSADTQYF. The CDR3 DNA sequence: TGTGCCAGCAGCCAATCGAAGTTGTCAGCAGATACGCAGTATTTT.

Within the sample, this clone is medium-sized. The chain employs TRBV5-5 and TRBJ1-2; D is uncertain. The germline V gene encodes CDR1 SGHKS and CDR2 YYEKEE (reference sequence). V was cut by 0 bases and J by 5 bases, with 11 bases left in between. The CDR3 contains 14 residues. Here the CDR3 reads CASSLDLQLYGYTF. Here the CDR3 DNA reads TGTGCCAGCAGCTTGGATTTACAGCTATATGGCTACACCTTC.

The genes are TRBV4-3 and TRBJ1-1; D ambiguous. CDR3 length: 15 amino acids. Deletions cut 0 bases from V and 1 base from J, with 9 bases between. In germline, CDR1 is LGHNA, CDR2 YSLEER. The CDR3 DNA sequence: TGCGCCAGCAGCCAAGATCGGTCAGGGAACACTGAAGCTTTCTTT. Protein product: CASSQDRSGNTEAFF.

The chain links TRBV5-1 to TRBJ1-1; D gene unclear. The CDR3 consists of 15 residues. Germline values: CDR1 SGHRS, CDR2 YFSETQ. The germline V and J ends were trimmed by 0 bases and 0 bases, with 9 bases remaining between them. The CDR3 DNA reads as TGCGCCAGCAGCTTGGCCGGTCGGGTGAACACTGAAGCTTTCTTT. Translating it yields CASSLAGRVNTEAFF.

V gene TRBV5-4 combines with J gene TRBJ2-3, with unresolved D. Per germline, CDR1 SGHNT and CDR2 YYREEE (reference sequence). This CDR3 contains 14 residues. V gave up 0 bases and J gave up 1 base, with 6 bases separating them. CDR3 protein: CASSLGLGTDTQYF. CDR3 nucleotides: TGTGCCAGCAGCTTGGGGTTAGGCACAGATACGCAGTATTTT.

Worth noting for this clone: A junction boundary mismatches the germline segment, possibly from a read error. V is TRBV7-7 and J is TRBJ2-5; TRBD2 might be the D (5 bases). Germline CDR1 is SSHAT and CDR2 is FNYEAQ (reference sequence). The CDR3 is 13 residues long. CDR3 DNA: TGTGCTAGCAGCAGTACTAGATTGGAGACCCAGTACTTC. This encodes CASSSTRLETQYF.